Sequencing of this TCR beta chain was carried out in a study of T cell responses to AZD1222 COVID-19 vaccine. The ends lost 6 bases at V and 5 bases at J; junction bases unmatched: 6. The CDR3 spans 13 residues. Germline V gives CDR1 MGHDK, CDR2 SYGVNS. TCRdb's copy holds only in-frame clones and misses some; the assay was immunoSEQ multiplex PCR. The table has 200,000 or so clones, around 92% seen once. The starting material was peripheral blood, obtained on day 0 of AZD1222 vaccination. The clonotype originates from an adult in good health. The chain is built from TRBV25-1 and TRBJ1-2; the match to TRBD1 covers 7 bases. The CDR3 coding sequence is TGTGCCAGCAGGGGAACAGGGGAGTATGGCTACACCTTC. It specifies CASRGTGEYGYTF.